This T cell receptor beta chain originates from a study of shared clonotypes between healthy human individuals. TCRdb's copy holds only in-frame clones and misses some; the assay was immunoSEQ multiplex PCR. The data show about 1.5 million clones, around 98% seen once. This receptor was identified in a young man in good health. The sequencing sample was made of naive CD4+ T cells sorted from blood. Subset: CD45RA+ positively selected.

This chain's CDR3 is CASSVELQGALLDEQFF. The CDR3, as DNA: TGTGCCAGCAGCGTAGAGCTTCAGGGGGCGCTTCTGGATGAGCAGTTCTTC. The V gene is TRBV9, the J gene TRBJ2-1, with 8 bases lining up with TRBD1. J was trimmed by 8 bases and V by 0 bases; bases with no gene match: 13. Per the germline V gene, CDR1 is SGDLS and CDR2 is YYNGEE. CDR3 size: 17 residues.